The rows below give T cell receptor beta chains drawn from one sample of a study of monozygotic twins with inflammatory bowel disease. TCRdb derives one entry per CDR3 protein from the 5' RACE reads, leaving out DNA. The sample table includes around 450,000 distinct CDR3 sequences. Material: blood. These receptors all stem from a human donor with ulcerative colitis or Crohn's disease, or a healthy co-twin of an affected twin (not recorded which). The CDR3 runs from the conserved cysteine through the conserved F or W.

TRBJ1-1	TRBV7-2	CASSLEDRYSANTEAFF
TRBJ2-6	TRBV7-7	CASSPMIFSGANVLTF
TRBJ2-6	TRBV20-1	CSASDRTSSGANVLTF
TRBJ1-4	TRBV7-2	CASSLIRDEKLFF
TRBJ1-2	TRBV7-8	CASSLQDSAYGYTF
TRBJ2-6	TRBV28	CASSYGQLGANVLTF
TRBJ2-5	TRBV12-3/TRBV12-4	CASRADREETQYF
TRBJ1-6	TRBV27	CASSPVTPSSYNSPLHF
TRBJ1-5	TRBV12-3/TRBV12-4	CASSMRQQDNQPQHF
TRBJ1-2	TRBV10-3	CAISSGGGYTF
TRBJ2-6	TRBV5-6	CASSRGTTGANVLTF
TRBJ1-5	TRBV19	CASAGGWEPQHF
TRBJ2-1	TRBV19	CASSPRTASSYNEQFF
TRBJ1-1	TRBV30	CASQPRAGVNTEAFF
TRBJ2-1	TRBV6-5	CASGPLSYNEQFF
TRBJ2-7	TRBV7-9	CASSLPSRRDEQYF
TRBJ2-7	TRBV5-1	CASSLEDPRIDEQYF
TRBJ2-1	TRBV5-1	CASSPQAGGSYNEQFF
TRBJ2-2	TRBV9	CASSVASQHTGELFF
TRBJ2-3	TRBV5-1	CASSWGGTSGRTDTQYF
TRBJ1-3	TRBV20-1	CSAKTGGNTIYF
TRBJ2-4	TRBV19	CASSIGDRSPLRGAKNIQYF